One and the same sample provided the 31 T cell receptor beta chains below, sequenced in a study of blood T cell repertoires in COVID-19. The method was immunoSEQ multiplex PCR; TCRdb's version includes in-frame clones alone and lacks a portion of them. The sample records some 400,000 clones, over 75% being singletons. Input material: peripheral blood. Receptors originate from a woman in her 30s with COVID-19, enrolled during active disease.

J is TRBJ2-2 and V is TRBV5-4; 7 bases match TRBD2. This CDR3 has 16 residues. The germline CDR1 and CDR2 sequences are SGHNT and YYREEE (reference sequence). V shed 3 bases, J shed 5 bases, and the junction held 10 bases outside the gene matches. CDR3: CASSSLSSGQTGELFF. CDR3 nucleotides: TGTGCCAGCAGCTCCCTGTCTAGCGGCCAGACCGGGGAGCTGTTTTTT.

This clone was picked up one time. The chain links TRBV11-2 to TRBJ2-5; TRBD2 aligns across 10 bases. The germline V gene has CDR1 SGHAT and CDR2 FQNNGV. CDR3 length equals 15 residues. V gave up 3 bases and J gave up 2 bases; unmatched junction bases: 3. As DNA, the CDR3 is TGTGCCAGCAGCTTTGGACTAGCGGAACAAGAGACCCAGTACTTC. Protein product: CASSFGLAEQETQYF.

V is TRBV5-1 and J is TRBJ2-7; 14 nucleotides agree with TRBD2. The junction had 1 base not matched to a gene; V was cut back by 0 bases and J by 2 bases. The CDR3 has 16 residues. The germline CDR1 and CDR2 sequences are SGHRS and YFSETQ. As DNA, the CDR3 is TGCGCCAGCAGCTTGGGACTAGCGGGAGGGCCCTACGAGCAGTACTTC. This gives the protein CASSLGLAGGPYEQYF.

This chain links TRBV4-1 with TRBJ2-1; D not resolved. V lost 0 bases and J lost 0, with 12 bases in between. Germline CDR1 MGHRA, CDR2 YSYEKL. The CDR3 covers 17 residues. CDR3 nucleotides: TGCGCCAGCAGCCAAGACCAGACTTCCTACTCCTACAATGAGCAGTTCTTC. Its translation is CASSQDQTSYSYNEQFF.

A single count supports this clone. The chain has TRBV5-5 and TRBJ2-3, with TRBD2 matching 10 bases. In germline, CDR1 is SGHKS, CDR2 YYEKEE (reference sequence). The CDR3 is 15 residues long. V shed 4 bases and J 0 bases; nucleotides not matched to a gene: 2. CDR3 coding DNA: TGTGCCAGCAGCATTAGCGGGAGGAGCACAGATACGCAGTATTTT. Protein: CASSISGRSTDTQYF. Full variable domain (missing parts from reference TRBV5-5 and TRBJ2-3): DAGVTQSPTHLIKTRGQQVTLRCSPISGHKSVSWYQQVLGQGPQFIFQYYEKEERGRGNFPDRFSARQFPNYSSELNVNALLLGDSALYLCASSISGRSTDTQYFGPGTRLTVL.

The rearrangement uses TRBV5-1 and TRBJ1-1; 8 bases line up with TRBD1. After removal of 2 bases from V and 4 bases from J, the junction contained 4 bases not matched to a gene. The CDR3 extends over 14 amino acids. Germline lookup yields CDR1 SGHRS and CDR2 YFSETQ. The chain's CDR3 is CASSLGTGLTEAFF. CDR3 DNA: TGCGCCAGCAGCTTAGGGACAGGTCTCACTGAAGCTTTCTTT. Filled out from reference TRBV5-1 and TRBJ1-1, the complete variable domain reads KAGVTQTPRYLIKTRGQQVTLSCSPISGHRSVSWYQQTPGQGLQFLFEYFSETQRNKGNFPGRFSGRQFSNSRSEMNVSTLELGDSALYLCASSLGTGLTEAFFGQGTRLTVV.

V usage is TRBV6-2 or TRBV6-3 and J usage is TRBJ2-4; 9 nucleotides line up with TRBD2. The CDR3 is 16 amino acids. In germline, CDR1 is MNHEY, CDR2 SVGEGT. J gave up 4 bases and V 6 bases, and 10 bases lay outside the gene matches. Here the CDR3 reads CASSSPLAGTKNIQYF. As DNA, the CDR3 is TGTGCCAGCAGCTCCCCTCTAGCGGGGACGAAAAACATTCAGTACTTC.

V and J are TRBV7-9 and TRBJ2-3; the D is unclear. The V gene lost 3 bases and the J gene lost 6 bases, with 4 bases spanning the gap. The CDR3 is made up of 11 amino acids. Germline CDR1 is SEHNR and CDR2 is FQNEAQ (reference sequence). For the CDR3, the DNA is TGTGCCAGCAGCTTCGGGGATACGCAGTATTTT. Its translation: CASSFGDTQYF.

This clone was seen only once. The rearrangement links TRBV10-2 to TRBJ1-6; the D gene is possibly TRBD1 (6 bases). This CDR3 has 18 amino acids. Germline CDR1 reads WSHSY; CDR2 reads SAAADI. The ends were cut back, 0 bases at V and 5 bases at J, with 17 bases in the middle. CDR3 sequence reads: CASSESGAASGNNSPLHF. The CDR3 nucleotides read TGCGCCAGCAGTGAGTCGGGGGCAGCCTCAGGGAATAATTCACCCCTCCACTTT.

The rearrangement uses TRBV3-1 (or the pseudogene TRBV3-2) and TRBJ1-4, with D tentatively TRBD1 (6 bases). The CDR3 runs to 16 residues. Germline lookup yields CDR1 LGHDT and CDR2 YNNKEL (reference sequence). V was trimmed by 0 bases and J by 8 bases, leaving 16 bases between them. The CDR3 coding sequence is TGTGCCAGCAGCCAAGATGACGCAGGGGAGTACGAAAAACTGTTTTTT. Its protein is CASSQDDAGEYEKLFF.

The V gene is TRBV27, the J gene TRBJ2-5; no reliable D call. The CDR3 has 13 residues. Per the germline V gene, CDR1 is MNHEY and CDR2 is SMNVEV (reference sequence). The V end was cut by 2 bases, the J end by 3 bases, with 7 bases between. The CDR3 loop reads CASSLMPKETQYF. The CDR3 region has the DNA TGTGCCAGCAGTTTAATGCCTAAAGAGACCCAGTACTTC.

The gene calls are TRBV6-5 and TRBJ2-5; 9 nucleotides align to TRBD1. Trimming removed 5 bases from V and 12 bases from J; junction bases left unmatched: 16. The CDR3 consists of 15 residues. CDR1 is MNHEY and CDR2 is SVGAGI in the germline V gene. CDR3 region: CASSRVGSRQGEKYF. As DNA, the CDR3 is TGTGCCAGCAGTCGCGTTGGCTCCCGACAGGGGGAAAAGTACTTC.

The gene calls are TRBV4-1 and TRBJ2-7; weak D call: TRBD2 (5 bases). Germline loops: CDR1 MGHRA, CDR2 YSYEKL. The length of the CDR3 is 15 residues. The V end was cut by 0 bases, the J end by 0 bases, with 9 bases between. The CDR3 protein is CASSQELRASYEQYF. CDR3 nucleotide sequence: TGCGCCAGCAGCCAAGAGCTGAGGGCCTCCTACGAGCAGTACTTC.

This chain uses TRBV4-1 with TRBJ1-2, with unresolved D. The CDR3 length is 14 residues. Trimming took off 0 bases at V and 3 bases at J, with 8 bases between the two ends. Germline V gene sequence: CDR1 MGHRA, CDR2 YSYEKL. The CDR3, as DNA: TGCGCCAGCAGCCAAGAAGCCCGGGACTATGGCTACACCTTC. Protein product: CASSQEARDYGYTF.

This rearrangement joins TRBV10-1 to TRBJ2-3; 8 nucleotides match TRBD2. This CDR3 comprises 16 residues. The V gene end was trimmed by 3 bases and the J gene end by 4 bases; junction bases not matched to a gene: 9. The germline gives CDR1 WNHNN, CDR2 SYGVQD (reference sequence). The CDR3 DNA reads as TGCGCCAGCAGTGAAGGGAGCGGGAGCTGGGCAGATACGCAGTATTTT. Amino acids: CASSEGSGSWADTQYF.

The rearrangement links TRBV6-5 to TRBJ2-7; TRBD2 matches 13 bases. In germline, CDR1 is MNHEY, CDR2 SVGAGI. The ends lost 4 bases at V and 6 bases at J; junction bases unmatched: 9. The CDR3 covers 16 residues. CDR3 loop: CASSFRTSGRLSEQYF. CDR3 nucleotide sequence: TGTGCCAGCAGTTTTCGGACTAGCGGGAGACTAAGCGAGCAGTACTTC.

The chain has TRBV27 and TRBJ2-5; D perhaps matches TRBD2 (5 bases). The CDR3 contains 13 residues. Trimming took off 6 bases at V and 2 bases at J, with 10 bases between the two ends. Germline CDR1 MNHEY, CDR2 SMNVEV (reference sequence). The CDR3 nucleotides are TGTGCCAGCAGACGTCGGGGTCAAGAGACCCAGTACTTC. Encoded protein: CASRRRGQETQYF.

V usage is TRBV25-1 and J usage is TRBJ2-1, with D perhaps matching TRBD1 (5 bases). The germline V gene encodes CDR1 MGHDK and CDR2 SYGVNS. The length of the CDR3 is 11 residues. Between the trimmed V and J ends, which lost 6 bases and 9 bases, there was a span of 9 bases. The CDR3 sequence: CASRGVGEQFF. The CDR3 DNA is TGTGCCAGCAGAGGGGTGGGTGAGCAGTTCTTC.

The chain couples TRBV24-1 to TRBJ2-3; 7 nucleotides agree with TRBD2. In germline, CDR1 is KGHDR, CDR2 SFDVKD. The V and J ends lost 4 bases and 4 bases, in that order; junction bases with no gene match: 7. The CDR3 consists of 15 residues. In DNA, the CDR3 is TGTGCCACCAGTGACCCGCGGGAGTTCGCAGATACGCAGTATTTT. Its translation is CATSDPREFADTQYF.

The chain has TRBV7-9 and TRBJ1-5, with a possible D match to TRBD1 (5 bases). V shed 5 bases and J shed 5 bases, with 7 bases lying between them. This CDR3 has 12 amino acids. Germline lookup yields CDR1 SEHNR and CDR2 FQNEAQ (reference sequence). The chain's CDR3 is CASSTGDQPQHF. Here the CDR3 DNA reads TGTGCCAGCAGCACGGGGGATCAGCCCCAGCATTTT.

The chain links TRBV7-9 to TRBJ2-7; D may be TRBD2 (5 bases). CDR3 length: 12 residues. V was trimmed by 1 base and J by 7 bases, leaving 8 bases between them. Germline V gene lookup returns CDR1 SEHNR and CDR2 FQNEAQ (reference sequence). The CDR3 is CASSLGPGEQYF. In DNA form, the CDR3 reads TGTGCCAGCAGCTTAGGCCCGGGGGAGCAGTACTTC.

The chain links TRBV2 to TRBJ1-4; D remains ambiguous. Germline V lookup: CDR1 SNHLY, CDR2 FYNNEI. The CDR3 spans 17 residues. V shed 0 bases and J shed 5 bases, with 16 bases lying between them. The DNA for the CDR3 is TGTGCCAGCAGTGAAGCATACCCGACACGGAGGAATGAAAAACTGTTTTTT. This codes for CASSEAYPTRRNEKLFF.

A word on this clone: Other DNA sequences in the sample encode the same CDR3. CDR3 nucleotide sequence: TGCGCCAGCAGCCTTCGGACTACCTACGAGCAGTACTTC. It codes for CASSLRTTYEQYF. V and J are TRBV5-1 and TRBJ2-7; D is possibly TRBD2 (6 bases). Trimming removed 4 bases from V and 2 bases from J, with 10 bases in between. The CDR3 totals 13 residues. Germline CDR1 SGHRS, CDR2 YFSETQ.

The J gene is TRBJ2-7, the V gene TRBV2; a weak D match, TRBD1 (6 bases). CDR1 is SNHLY and CDR2 is FYNNEI in the germline V gene. The CDR3 runs to 15 residues. V gave up 2 bases and J gave up 2 bases, with 13 bases separating them. The chain's CDR3 is CASSERGRGTYEQYF. CDR3 coding DNA: TGTGCCAGCAGTGAAAGGGGGAGAGGGACCTACGAGCAGTACTTC.

J is TRBJ2-3 and V is TRBV7-8, with D possibly TRBD2 on 6 matching bases. The V and J ends lost 3 bases and 2 bases respectively, with 12 bases between them. Per the germline V gene, CDR1 is SGHVS and CDR2 is FQNEAQ. The CDR3 is made up of 15 amino acids. Here the CDR3 DNA reads TGTGCCAGCAGCTTGGGGGGACTCTACACAGATACGCAGTATTTT. Protein: CASSLGGLYTDTQYF.

This sequence joins TRBV4-1 and TRBJ1-3; 10 nucleotides align to TRBD1. Trimming took 4 bases from V and 0 from J; bases not matched to a gene: 9. CDR1 is MGHRA, CDR2 YSYEKL, per germline. CDR3 size: 18 residues. In DNA, the CDR3 is TGCGCCAGCAGCCCAGAAGGGACAGGGGCCTCCTCTGGAAACACCATATATTTT. Encoded protein: CASSPEGTGASSGNTIYF.

The rearrangement uses TRBV24-1 and TRBJ1-5, with TRBD1 identical over 9 bases. J lost 7 bases, V lost 12 bases, and 12 bases had no gene match. This CDR3 is 14 amino acids long. Germline V CDR1 and CDR2: KGHDR, SFDVKD. DNA for the CDR3: TGTGCCGTCGAGACAGGGGACAGGGACCAGCCCCAGCATTTT. It encodes CAVETGDRDQPQHF.

V gene TRBV25-1 combines with J gene TRBJ2-1; D might be TRBD2 (5 bases). Germline loops: CDR1 MGHDK, CDR2 SYGVNS. V was clipped by 6 bases and J by 10 bases, with 25 bases between them. CDR3 length: 16 residues. In DNA form, the CDR3 reads TGTGCCAGCAGAGGGTCCTGGACTCGTACGAGGTCGGAGCAGTTCTTC. It is translated as CASRGSWTRTRSEQFF.

J is TRBJ1-4 and V is TRBV6-5; D perhaps matches TRBD1 (6 bases). The V and J ends lost 2 bases and 1 base respectively, with 8 bases between them. The length of the CDR3 is 15 residues. CDR1 MNHEY and CDR2 SVGAGI come from the germline V gene. For the CDR3, the DNA is TGTGCCAGCAGTTACAGGGGGTTAACTAATGAAAAACTGTTTTTT. Residues: CASSYRGLTNEKLFF.

The chain combines TRBV28 with TRBJ2-7; weak D call: TRBD2 (7 bases). Trimming stripped 3 bases from V and 3 bases from J, with 12 bases between. The germline V gene has CDR1 MDHEN and CDR2 SYDVKM. The CDR3 has 14 amino acids. The CDR3 spells CASSLSGGHYEQYF. The CDR3 DNA reads TGTGCCAGCAGTTTGTCGGGGGGCCACTACGAGCAGTACTTC.

The chain recombines TRBV28 with TRBJ1-1; D might be TRBD1 (5 bases). CDR1 and CDR2 from the germline V gene are MDHEN and SYDVKM. The CDR3 totals 12 residues. V gave up 3 bases and J gave up 7 bases, with 9 bases separating them. The CDR3 loop reads CASSFGTVEAFF. In DNA form, the CDR3 reads TGTGCCAGCAGTTTCGGGACTGTTGAAGCTTTCTTT.